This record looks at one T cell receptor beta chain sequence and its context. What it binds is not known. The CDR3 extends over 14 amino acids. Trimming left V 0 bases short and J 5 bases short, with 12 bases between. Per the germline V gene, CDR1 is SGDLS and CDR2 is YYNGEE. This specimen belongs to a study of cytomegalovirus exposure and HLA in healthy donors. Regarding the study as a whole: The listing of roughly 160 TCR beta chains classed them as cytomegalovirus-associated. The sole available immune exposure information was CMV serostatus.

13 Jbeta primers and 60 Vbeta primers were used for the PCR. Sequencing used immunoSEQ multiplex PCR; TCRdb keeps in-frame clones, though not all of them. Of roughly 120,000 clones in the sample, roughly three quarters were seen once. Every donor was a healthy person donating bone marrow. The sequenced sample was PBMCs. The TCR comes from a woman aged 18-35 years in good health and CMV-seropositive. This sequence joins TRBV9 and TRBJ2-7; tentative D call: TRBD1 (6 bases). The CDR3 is CASSVGTVGDEQYF. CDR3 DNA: TGTGCCAGCAGCGTAGGGACAGTGGGCGACGAGCAGTACTTC.